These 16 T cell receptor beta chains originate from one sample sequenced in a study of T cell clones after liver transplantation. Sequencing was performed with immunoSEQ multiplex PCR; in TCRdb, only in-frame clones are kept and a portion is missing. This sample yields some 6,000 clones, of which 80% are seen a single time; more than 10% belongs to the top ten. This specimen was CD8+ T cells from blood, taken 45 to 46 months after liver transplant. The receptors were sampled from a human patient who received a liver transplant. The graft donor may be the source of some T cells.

The CDR3 DNA follows: TGTGCCAGCAGCTTCTCCAATGGGGACATCTACTCCTACGAGCAGTACTTC. It translates to CASSFSNGDIYSYEQYF. The chain couples TRBV5-8 to TRBJ2-7; maybe TRBD1 (6 bases). Trimming took 2 bases from V and 0 from J, leaving 18 bases between them. This CDR3 contains 17 residues. CDR1 SGHTS and CDR2 YDEGEE come from the germline V gene.

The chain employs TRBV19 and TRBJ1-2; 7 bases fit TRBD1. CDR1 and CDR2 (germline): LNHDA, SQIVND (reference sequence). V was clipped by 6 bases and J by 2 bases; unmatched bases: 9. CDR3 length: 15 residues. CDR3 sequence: CASRGLRGQNYGYTF. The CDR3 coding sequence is TGTGCCAGTAGAGGACTCCGGGGACAGAACTATGGCTACACCTTC.

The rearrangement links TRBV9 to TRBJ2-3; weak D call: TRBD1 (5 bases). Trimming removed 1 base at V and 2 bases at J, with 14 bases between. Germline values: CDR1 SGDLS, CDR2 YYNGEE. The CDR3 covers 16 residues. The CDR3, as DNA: TGTGCCAGCAGCGTAACTTCAGGGCATTACACAGATACGCAGTATTTT. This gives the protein CASSVTSGHYTDTQYF.

The CDR3 loop is CASSIGYYSGYTF. CDR3 DNA: TGTGCCAGTAGTATCGGTTATTACTCTGGCTACACCTTC. This chain joins TRBV19 and TRBJ1-2; no clear D. V shed 3 bases and J shed 7 bases, with 12 bases lying between them. Germline V gene data show CDR1 as LNHDA and CDR2 as SQIVND (reference sequence). The CDR3 runs 13 residues.

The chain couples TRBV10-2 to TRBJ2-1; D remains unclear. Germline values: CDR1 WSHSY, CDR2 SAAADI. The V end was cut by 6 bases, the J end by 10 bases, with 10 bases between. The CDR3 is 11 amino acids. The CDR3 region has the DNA TGCGCCAGCAGCAGCAGTCTAGAGCAGTTCTTC. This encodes CASSSSLEQFF.

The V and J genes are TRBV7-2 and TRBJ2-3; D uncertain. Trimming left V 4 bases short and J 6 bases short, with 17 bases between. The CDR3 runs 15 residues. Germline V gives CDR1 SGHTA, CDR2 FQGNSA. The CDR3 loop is CASSSHSSSRDTQYF. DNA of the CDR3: TGTGCCAGCAGCTCCCATTCCTCGTCCCGCGATACGCAGTATTTT.

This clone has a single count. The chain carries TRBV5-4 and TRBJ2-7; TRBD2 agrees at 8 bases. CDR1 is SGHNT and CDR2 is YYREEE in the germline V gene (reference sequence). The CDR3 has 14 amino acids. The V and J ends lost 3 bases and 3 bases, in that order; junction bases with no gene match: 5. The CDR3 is CASSSGLDFYEQYF. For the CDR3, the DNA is TGTGCCAGCAGCTCGGGACTAGACTTCTACGAGCAGTACTTC.

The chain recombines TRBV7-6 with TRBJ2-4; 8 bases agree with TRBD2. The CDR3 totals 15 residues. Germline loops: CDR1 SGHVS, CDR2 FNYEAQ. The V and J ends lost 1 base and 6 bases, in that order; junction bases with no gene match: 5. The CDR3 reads CASSLGDSGVNIQYF. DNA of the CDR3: TGTGCCAGCAGCTTAGGGGATAGCGGGGTAAACATTCAGTACTTC.

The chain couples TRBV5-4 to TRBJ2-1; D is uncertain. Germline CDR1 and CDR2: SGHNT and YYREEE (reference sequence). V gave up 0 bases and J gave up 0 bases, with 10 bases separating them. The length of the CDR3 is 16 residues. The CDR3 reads CASSLAGLSSYNEQFF. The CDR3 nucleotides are TGTGCCAGCAGCTTGGCAGGTTTGAGCTCCTACAATGAGCAGTTCTTC.

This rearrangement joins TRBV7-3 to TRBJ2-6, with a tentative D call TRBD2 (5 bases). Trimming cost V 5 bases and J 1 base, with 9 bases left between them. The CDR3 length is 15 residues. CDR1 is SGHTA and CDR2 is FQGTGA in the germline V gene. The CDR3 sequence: CASSHGVSGANVLTF. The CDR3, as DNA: TGTGCCAGCAGCCACGGGGTTTCTGGGGCCAACGTCCTGACTTTC. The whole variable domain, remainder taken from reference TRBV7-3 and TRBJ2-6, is GAGVSQTPSNKVTEKGKYVELRCDPISGHTALYWYRQSLGQGPEFLIYFQGTGAADDSGLPNDRFFAVRPEGSVSTLKIQRTERGDSAVYLCASSHGVSGANVLTFGAGSRLTVL.

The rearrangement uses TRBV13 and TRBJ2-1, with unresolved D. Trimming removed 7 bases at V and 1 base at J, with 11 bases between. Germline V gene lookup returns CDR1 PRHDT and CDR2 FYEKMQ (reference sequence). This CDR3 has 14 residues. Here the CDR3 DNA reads TGTGCCAGCAAGGTGAGAGGTTCCTACAATGAGCAGTTCTTC. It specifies CASKVRGSYNEQFF. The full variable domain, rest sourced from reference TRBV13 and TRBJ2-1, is AAGVIQSPRHLIKEKRETATLKCYPIPRHDTVYWYQQGPGQDPQFLISFYEKMQSDKGSIPDRFSAQQFSDYHSELNMSSLELGDSALYFCASKVRGSYNEQFFGPGTRLTVL.

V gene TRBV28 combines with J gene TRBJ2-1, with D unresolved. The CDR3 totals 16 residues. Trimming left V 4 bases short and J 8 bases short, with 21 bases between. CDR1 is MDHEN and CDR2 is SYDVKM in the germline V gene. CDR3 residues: CASSSFRAPSVDEQFF. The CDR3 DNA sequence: TGTGCCAGCAGTTCCTTCCGGGCTCCGTCGGTGGATGAGCAGTTCTTC.

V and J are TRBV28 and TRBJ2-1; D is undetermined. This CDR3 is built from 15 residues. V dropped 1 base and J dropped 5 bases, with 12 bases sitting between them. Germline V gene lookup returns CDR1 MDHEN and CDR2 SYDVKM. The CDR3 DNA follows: TGTGCCAGCAGTTTATCTCTTCTCCCTGACAATGAGCAGTTCTTC. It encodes CASSLSLLPDNEQFF.

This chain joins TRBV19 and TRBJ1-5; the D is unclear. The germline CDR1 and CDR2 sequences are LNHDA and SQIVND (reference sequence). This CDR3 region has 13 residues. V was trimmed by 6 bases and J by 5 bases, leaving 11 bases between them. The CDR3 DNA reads TGTGCCAGTAGCTATGTACCCCATCAGCCCCAGCATTTT. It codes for CASSYVPHQPQHF.

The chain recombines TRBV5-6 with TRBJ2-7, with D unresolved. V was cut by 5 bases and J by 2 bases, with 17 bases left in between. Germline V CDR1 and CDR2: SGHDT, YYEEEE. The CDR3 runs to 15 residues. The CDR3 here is CASSSSAGETYEQYF. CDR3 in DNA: TGTGCCAGCAGTTCGTCCGCAGGAGAAACCTACGAGCAGTACTTC.

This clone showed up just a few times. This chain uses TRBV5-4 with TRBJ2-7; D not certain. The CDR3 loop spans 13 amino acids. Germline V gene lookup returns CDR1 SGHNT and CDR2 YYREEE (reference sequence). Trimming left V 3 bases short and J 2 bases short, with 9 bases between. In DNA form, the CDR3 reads TGTGCCAGCAGCTCTGATGAAGCCTACGAGCAGTACTTC. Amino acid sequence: CASSSDEAYEQYF.